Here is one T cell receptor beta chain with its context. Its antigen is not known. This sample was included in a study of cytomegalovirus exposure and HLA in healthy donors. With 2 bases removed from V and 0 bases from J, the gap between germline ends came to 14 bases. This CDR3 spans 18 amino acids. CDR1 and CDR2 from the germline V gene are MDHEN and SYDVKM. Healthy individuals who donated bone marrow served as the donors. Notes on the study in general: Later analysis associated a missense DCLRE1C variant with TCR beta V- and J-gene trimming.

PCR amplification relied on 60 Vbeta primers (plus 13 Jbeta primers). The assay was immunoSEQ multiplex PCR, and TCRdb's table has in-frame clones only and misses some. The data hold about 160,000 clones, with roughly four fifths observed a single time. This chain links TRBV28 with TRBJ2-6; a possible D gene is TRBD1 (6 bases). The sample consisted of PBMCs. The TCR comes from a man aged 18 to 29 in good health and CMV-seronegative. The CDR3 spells CASSLPLTGRSGANVLTF. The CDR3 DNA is TGTGCCAGCAGTTTACCTTTGACAGGCCGCTCTGGGGCCAACGTCCTGACTTTC.